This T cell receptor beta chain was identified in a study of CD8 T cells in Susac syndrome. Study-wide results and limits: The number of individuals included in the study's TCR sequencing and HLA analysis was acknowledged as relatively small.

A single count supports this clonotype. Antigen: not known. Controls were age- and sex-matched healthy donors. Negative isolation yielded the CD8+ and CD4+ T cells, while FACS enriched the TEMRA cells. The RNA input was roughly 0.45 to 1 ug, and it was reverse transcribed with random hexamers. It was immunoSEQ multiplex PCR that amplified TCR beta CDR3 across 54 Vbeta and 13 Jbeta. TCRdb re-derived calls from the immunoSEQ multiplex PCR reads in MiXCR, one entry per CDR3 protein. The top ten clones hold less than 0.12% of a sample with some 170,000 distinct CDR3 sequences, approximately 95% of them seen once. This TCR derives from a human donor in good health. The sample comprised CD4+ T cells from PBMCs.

This CDR3 reads CSAAGGAGKNIQYF. The CDR3 DNA reads TGCAGTGCTGCAGGGGGCGCGGGCAAAAACATTCAGTACTTC. V is TRBV20-1 and J is TRBJ2-4; TRBD1 matches at 8 bases. CDR3 length equals 14 residues. The germline gives CDR1 DFQATT, CDR2 SNEGSKA (reference sequence). Trimming removed 5 bases from V and 3 bases from J; junction bases left unmatched: 6.